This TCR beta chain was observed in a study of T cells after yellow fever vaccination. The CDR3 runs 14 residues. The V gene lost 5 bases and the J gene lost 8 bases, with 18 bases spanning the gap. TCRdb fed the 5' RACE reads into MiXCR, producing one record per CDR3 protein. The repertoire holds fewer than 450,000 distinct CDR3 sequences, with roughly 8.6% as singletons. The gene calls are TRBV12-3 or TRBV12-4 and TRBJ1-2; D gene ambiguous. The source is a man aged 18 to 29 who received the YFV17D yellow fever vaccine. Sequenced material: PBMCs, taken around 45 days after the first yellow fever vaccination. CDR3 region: CASSRPGSVGGYTF. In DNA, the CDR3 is TGTGCCAGCAGTCGACCGGGCTCGGTGGGGGGCTACACCTTC.